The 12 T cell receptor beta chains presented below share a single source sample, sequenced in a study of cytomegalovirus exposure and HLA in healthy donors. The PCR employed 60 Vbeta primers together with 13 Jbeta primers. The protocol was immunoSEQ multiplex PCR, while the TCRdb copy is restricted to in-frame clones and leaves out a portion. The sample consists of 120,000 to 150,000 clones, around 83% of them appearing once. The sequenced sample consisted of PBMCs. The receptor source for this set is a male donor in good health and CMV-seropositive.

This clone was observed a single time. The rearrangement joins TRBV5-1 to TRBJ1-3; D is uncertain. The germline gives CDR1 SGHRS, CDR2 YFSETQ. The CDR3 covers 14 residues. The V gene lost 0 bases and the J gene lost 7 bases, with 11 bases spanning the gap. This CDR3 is CASSLGGFGNTIYF. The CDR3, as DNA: TGCGCCAGCAGCTTGGGAGGTTTCGGGAACACCATATATTTT.

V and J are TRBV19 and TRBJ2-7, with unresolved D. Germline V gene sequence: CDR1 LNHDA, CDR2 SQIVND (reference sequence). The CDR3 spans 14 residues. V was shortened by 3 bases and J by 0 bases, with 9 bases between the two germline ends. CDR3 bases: TGTGCCAGTAGTATTCTACTGAGCTCCTACGAGCAGTACTTC. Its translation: CASSILLSSYEQYF. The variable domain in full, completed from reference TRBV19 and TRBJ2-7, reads DGGITQSPKYLFRKEGQNVTLSCEQNLNHDAMYWYRQDPGQGLRLIYYSQIVNDFQKGDIAEGYSVSREKKESFPLTVTSAQKNPTAFYLCASSILLSSYEQYFGPGTRLTVT.

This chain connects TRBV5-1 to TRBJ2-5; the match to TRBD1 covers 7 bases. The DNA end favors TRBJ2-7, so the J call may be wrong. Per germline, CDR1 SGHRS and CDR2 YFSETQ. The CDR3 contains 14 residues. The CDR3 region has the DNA TGCGCCAGCAGCTTGGAGGGGGCCACCTACGAGCAGTACTTC. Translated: CASSLEGATYEQYF.

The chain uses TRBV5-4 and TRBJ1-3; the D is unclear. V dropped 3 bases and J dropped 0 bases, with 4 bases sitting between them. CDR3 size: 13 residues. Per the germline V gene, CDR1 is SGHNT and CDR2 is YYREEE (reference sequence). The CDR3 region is CASSSVSGNTIYF. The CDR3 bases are TGTGCCAGCAGCTCGGTCTCTGGAAACACCATATATTTT.

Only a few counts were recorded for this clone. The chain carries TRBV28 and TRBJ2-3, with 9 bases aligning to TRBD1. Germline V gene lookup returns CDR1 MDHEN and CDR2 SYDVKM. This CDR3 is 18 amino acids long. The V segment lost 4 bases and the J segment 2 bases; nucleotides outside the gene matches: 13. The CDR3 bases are TGTGCCAGCAGTTGGGACAGGGATGGACTCGGACTCACAGATACGCAGTATTTT. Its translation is CASSWDRDGLGLTDTQYF. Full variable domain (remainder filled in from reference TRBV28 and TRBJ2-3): DVKVTQSSRYLVKRTGEKVFLECVQDMDHENMFWYRQDPGLGLRLIYFSYDVKMKEKGDIPEGYSVSREKKERFSLILESASTNQTSMYLCASSWDRDGLGLTDTQYFGPGTRLTVL.

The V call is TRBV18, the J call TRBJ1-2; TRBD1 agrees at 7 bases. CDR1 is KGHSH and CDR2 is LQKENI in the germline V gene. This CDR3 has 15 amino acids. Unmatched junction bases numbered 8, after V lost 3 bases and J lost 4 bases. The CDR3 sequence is CASSPDRDSSYGYTF. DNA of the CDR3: TGTGCCAGCTCACCTGACCGGGACAGCAGCTATGGCTACACCTTC.

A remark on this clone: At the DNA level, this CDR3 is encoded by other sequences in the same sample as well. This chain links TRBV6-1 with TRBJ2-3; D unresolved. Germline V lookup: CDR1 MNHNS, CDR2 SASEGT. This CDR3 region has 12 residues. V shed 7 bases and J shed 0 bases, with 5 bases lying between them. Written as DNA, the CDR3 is TGTGCCAGCACCCTGAGCACAGATACGCAGTATTTT. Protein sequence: CASTLSTDTQYF.

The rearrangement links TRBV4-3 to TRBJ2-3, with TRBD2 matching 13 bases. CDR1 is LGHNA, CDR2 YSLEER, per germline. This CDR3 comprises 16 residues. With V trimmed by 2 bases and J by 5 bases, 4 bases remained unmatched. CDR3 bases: TGCGCCAGCAGCCAATTACTAGCGGGAGGGGTAGATACGCAGTATTTT. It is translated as CASSQLLAGGVDTQYF.

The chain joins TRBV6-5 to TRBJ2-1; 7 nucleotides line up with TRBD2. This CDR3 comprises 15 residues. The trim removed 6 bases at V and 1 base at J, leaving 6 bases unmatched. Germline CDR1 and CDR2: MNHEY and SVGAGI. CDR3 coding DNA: TGTGCCAGCAGCCACAGCGGGGATTCCTACAATGAGCAGTTCTTC. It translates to CASSHSGDSYNEQFF.

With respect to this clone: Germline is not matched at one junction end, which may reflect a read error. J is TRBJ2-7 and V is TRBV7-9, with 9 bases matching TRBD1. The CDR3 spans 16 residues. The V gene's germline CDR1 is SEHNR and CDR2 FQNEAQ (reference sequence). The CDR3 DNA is TGTTCCAGCAGCTTAGCGCTGGGGGACAGGGCCTACGAGCAGTACTTC. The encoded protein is CSSSLALGDRAYEQYF.

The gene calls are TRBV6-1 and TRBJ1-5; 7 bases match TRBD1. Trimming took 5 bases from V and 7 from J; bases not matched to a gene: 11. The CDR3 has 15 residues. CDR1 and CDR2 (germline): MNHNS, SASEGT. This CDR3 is CASSNNRGAGQPQHF. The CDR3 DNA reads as TGTGCCAGCAGTAACAACAGGGGAGCTGGGCAGCCCCAGCATTTT.

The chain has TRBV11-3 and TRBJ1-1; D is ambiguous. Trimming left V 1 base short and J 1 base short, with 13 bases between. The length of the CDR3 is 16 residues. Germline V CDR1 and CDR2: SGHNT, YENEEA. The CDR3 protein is CASSLAWGEGNTEAFF. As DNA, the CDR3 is TGTGCCAGCAGCTTAGCATGGGGAGAGGGGAACACTGAAGCTTTCTTT.